Each of the 5 T cell receptor beta chains below was sequenced from the same sample in a study of T cell responses to AZD1222 COVID-19 vaccine. Assay used: immunoSEQ multiplex PCR; TCRdb lists only in-frame clones, some missing. The table shows 150,000 to 200,000 clones, with around nine tenths occurring only once. Sequenced here: peripheral blood, sampled 28 days after the second AZD1222 dose. These receptors were collected from an adult who received the AZD1222 COVID-19 vaccine.

This clone was seen once. This chain uses TRBV27 with TRBJ1-2; TRBD1 matches 8 bases. The ends lost 6 bases at V and 4 bases at J; junction bases unmatched: 10. CDR1 MNHEY and CDR2 SMNVEV come from the germline V gene (reference sequence). This CDR3 has 15 residues. Here the CDR3 DNA reads TGTGCCAGCAGCCCCGGGACAGGCTTCCTCTATGGCTACACCTTC. This sequence encodes CASSPGTGFLYGYTF.

This clone was seen a handful of times. Written as DNA, the CDR3 is TGTGCCAGCAGGCGACAGATGAACACTGAAGCTTTCTTT. Translation gives CASRRQMNTEAFF. The rearrangement links TRBV12-3 or TRBV12-4 to TRBJ1-1; a possible D gene is TRBD1 (5 bases). This CDR3 is 13 amino acids long. Trimming shortened V by 6 bases and J by 0 bases, and 8 bases separated the two germline ends.

This sequence joins TRBV9 and TRBJ1-2; 9 bases align to TRBD1. The CDR3 length is 17 residues. The ends lost 3 bases at V and 3 bases at J; junction bases unmatched: 12. Germline loops: CDR1 SGDLS, CDR2 YYNGEE. The CDR3 nucleotides read TGTGCCAGCAGCGCGATACCCGGGACAGGGCCCCACTATGGCTACACCTTC. This encodes CASSAIPGTGPHYGYTF.

The genes are TRBV7-2 and TRBJ2-5, with a tentative D call TRBD2 (5 bases). CDR1 SGHTA and CDR2 FQGNSA come from the germline V gene. This CDR3 has 14 residues. Trimming took 0 bases from V and 5 from J, leaving 10 bases between them. Here the CDR3 DNA reads TGTGCCAGCAGCTTAGCCGGGGTTAGGGAGACCCAGTACTTC. This codes for CASSLAGVRETQYF. The whole variable domain, remainder taken from reference TRBV7-2 and TRBJ2-5, is GAGVSQSPSNKVTEKGKDVELRCDPISGHTALYWYRQSLGQGLEFLIYFQGNSAPDKSGLPSDRFSAERTGGSVSTLTIQRTQQEDSAVYLCASSLAGVRETQYFGPGTRLLVL.

The J gene is TRBJ1-3, the V gene TRBV3-1 (or the pseudogene TRBV3-2); 8 positions agree with TRBD1. The junction had 10 bases not matched to a gene; V was cut back by 1 base and J by 8 bases. The CDR3 totals 16 residues. Germline loops: CDR1 LGHDT, CDR2 YNNKEL (reference sequence). The CDR3 protein is CASSQAKQGAQDTIYF. CDR3 DNA sequence: TGTGCCAGCAGCCAAGCCAAGCAGGGGGCGCAGGACACCATATATTTT.